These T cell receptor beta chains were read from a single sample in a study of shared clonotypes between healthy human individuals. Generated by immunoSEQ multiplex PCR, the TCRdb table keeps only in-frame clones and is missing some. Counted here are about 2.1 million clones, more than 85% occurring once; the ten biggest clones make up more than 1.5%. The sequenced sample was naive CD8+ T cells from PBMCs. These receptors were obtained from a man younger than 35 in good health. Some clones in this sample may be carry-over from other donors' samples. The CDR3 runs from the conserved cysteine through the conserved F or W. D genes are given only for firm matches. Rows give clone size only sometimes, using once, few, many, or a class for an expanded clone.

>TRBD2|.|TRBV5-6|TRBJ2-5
TGTGCCAGCAGCTTCGGGACTAGAGGCGAGACCCAGTACTTC
CASSFGTRGETQYF
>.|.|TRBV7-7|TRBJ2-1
TGTGCCAGCAGCTCCAAAGGAGACGGGGAGCAGTTCTTC
CASSSKGDGEQFF
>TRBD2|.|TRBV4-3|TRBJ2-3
TGCGCCAGCAGCCAAGGAGTAGCGGGAGGGCGCACAGATACGCAGTATTTT
CASSQGVAGGRTDTQYF
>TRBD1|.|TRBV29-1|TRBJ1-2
TGCAGCGTGCCGGGACAGGGGTACTATGGCTACACCTTC
CSVPGQGYYGYTF
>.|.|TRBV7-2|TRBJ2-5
TGTGCCAGCAGCTCTTTTCCGCGCGGGACCCAAGAGACCCAGTACTTC
CASSSFPRGTQETQYF
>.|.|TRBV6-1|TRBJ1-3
TGTGCCAGCAAGGGTGGAAACACCATATATTTT
CASKGGNTIYF
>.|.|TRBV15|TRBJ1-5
TGTGCCACCAGCACTCTGGTTCCGGATGTGGAACAGCCCCAGCATTTT
CATSTLVPDVEQPQHF
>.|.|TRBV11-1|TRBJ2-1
TGTGCCAGCAGCTTTGGGCTAGGGGACTACAATGAGCAGTTCTTC
CASSFGLGDYNEQFF
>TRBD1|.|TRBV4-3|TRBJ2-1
TGCGCCAGCAGCCAGGTGACAGGGGTCAATGAGCAGTTCTTC
CASSQVTGVNEQFF
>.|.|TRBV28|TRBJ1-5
TGTGCCAGCAGTTTCGGGCAGCCCCAGCATTTT
CASSFGQPQHF
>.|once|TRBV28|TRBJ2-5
TGTGCCAGCAGCCCACCAAGGGGCGAGACCCAGTACTTC
CASSPPRGETQYF
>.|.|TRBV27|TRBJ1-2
TGTGCCAGCAGTCCCCTAATCCCGACAGGCTATGGCTACACCTTC
CASSPLIPTGYGYTF
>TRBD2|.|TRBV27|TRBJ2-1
TGTGCCAGCAGTTTTGGAAGCGGGAGGACGAATGAGCAGTTCTTC
CASSFGSGRTNEQFF
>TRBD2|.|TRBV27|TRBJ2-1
TGTGCCAGCAGTTTCGCGTCTGCGGGAGGCACCTACAATGAGCAGTTCTTC
CASSFASAGGTYNEQFF
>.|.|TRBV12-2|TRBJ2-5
TGTGCAAGTCGGCCGCACGTAGCGGGAGGTCAGAAGACCCAGTACTTC
CASRPHVAGGQKTQYF
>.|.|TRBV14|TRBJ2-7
TGTGCCAGCAGCCAAGCGTTCTACGAGCAGTACTTC
CASSQAFYEQYF
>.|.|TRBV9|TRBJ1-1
TGTGCCAGCAGCGTAGGATTTATGAACACTGAAGCTTTCTTT
CASSVGFMNTEAFF
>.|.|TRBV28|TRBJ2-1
TGTGCCAGCAGCCCCGGGATGGATATGGCCTACAATGAGCAGTTCTTC
CASSPGMDMAYNEQFF
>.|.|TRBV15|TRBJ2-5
TGTGCCACCAGCAAGAGGTGGCAAGAGACCCAGTACTTC
CATSKRWQETQYF
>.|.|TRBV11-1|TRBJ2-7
TGTGCCAGCAGCTTATTTATGAGTGTGACTAGCTACGAGCAGTACTTC
CASSLFMSVTSYEQYF
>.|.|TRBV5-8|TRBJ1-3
TGTGCCAGCAGCACCATTGGAAACACCATATATTTT
CASSTIGNTIYF
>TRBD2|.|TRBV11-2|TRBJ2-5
TGTGCCAGCAGCTGGACTAGCGGGAGGTCGGCAGAGACCCAGTACTTC
CASSWTSGRSAETQYF
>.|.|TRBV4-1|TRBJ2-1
TGCGCCAGCAGCCAGAGGCCCGCAATACCCTACAATGAGCAGTTCTTC
CASSQRPAIPYNEQFF